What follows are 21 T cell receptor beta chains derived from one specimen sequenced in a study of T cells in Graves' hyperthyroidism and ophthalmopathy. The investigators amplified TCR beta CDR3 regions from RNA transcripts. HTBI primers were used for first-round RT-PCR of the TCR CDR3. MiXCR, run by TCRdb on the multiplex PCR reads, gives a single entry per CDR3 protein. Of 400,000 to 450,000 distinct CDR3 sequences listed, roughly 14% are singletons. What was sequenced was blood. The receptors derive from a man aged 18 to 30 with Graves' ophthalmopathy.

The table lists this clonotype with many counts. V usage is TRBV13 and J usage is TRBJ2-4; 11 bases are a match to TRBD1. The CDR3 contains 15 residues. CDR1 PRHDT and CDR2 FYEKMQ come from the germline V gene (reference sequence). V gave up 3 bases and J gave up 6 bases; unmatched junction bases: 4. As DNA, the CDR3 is TGTGCCAGCAGCTTGGGGACAGGGGGTAGAAACATTCAGTACTTC. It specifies CASSLGTGGRNIQYF.

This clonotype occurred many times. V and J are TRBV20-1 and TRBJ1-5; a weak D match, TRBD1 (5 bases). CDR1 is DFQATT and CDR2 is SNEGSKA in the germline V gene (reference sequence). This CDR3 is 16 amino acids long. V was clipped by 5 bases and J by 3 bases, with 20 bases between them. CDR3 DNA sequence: TGCAGTGCTTCCTCCCCCGCGGGGCTCTACAATCAGCCCCAGCATTTT. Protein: CSASSPAGLYNQPQHF.

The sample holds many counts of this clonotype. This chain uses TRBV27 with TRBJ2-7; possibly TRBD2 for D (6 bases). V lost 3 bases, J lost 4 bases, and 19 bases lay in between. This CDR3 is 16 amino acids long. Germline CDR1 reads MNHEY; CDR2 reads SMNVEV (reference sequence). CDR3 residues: CASSFSSGDLVYEQYF. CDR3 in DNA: TGTGCCAGCAGTTTCTCGTCGGGAGATCTGGTTTACGAGCAGTACTTC.

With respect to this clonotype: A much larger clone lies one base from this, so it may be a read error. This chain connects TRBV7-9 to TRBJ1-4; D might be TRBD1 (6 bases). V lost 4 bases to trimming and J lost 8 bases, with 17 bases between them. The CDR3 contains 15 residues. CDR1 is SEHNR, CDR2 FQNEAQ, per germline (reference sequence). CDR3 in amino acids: CASSSTQGRGEKLFF. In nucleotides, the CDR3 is TGTGCCAGCAGCTCCACACAGGGCAGAGGGGAAAAACTGTTTTTT.

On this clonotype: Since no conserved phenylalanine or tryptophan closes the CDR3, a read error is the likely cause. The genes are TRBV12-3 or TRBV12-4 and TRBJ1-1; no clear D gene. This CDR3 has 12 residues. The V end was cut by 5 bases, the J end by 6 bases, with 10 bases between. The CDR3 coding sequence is TGTGCCAGCAGTCCAGAGACTCCTGAAGCTTTCCTT. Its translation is CASSPETPEAFL.

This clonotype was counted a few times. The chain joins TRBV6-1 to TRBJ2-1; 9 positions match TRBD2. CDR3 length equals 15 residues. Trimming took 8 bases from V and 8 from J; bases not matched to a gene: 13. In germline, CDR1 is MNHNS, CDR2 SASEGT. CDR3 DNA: TGTGCCAGCCGGGGACTAGCAAAGGGGAGGGATGAGCAGTTCTTC. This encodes CASRGLAKGRDEQFF.

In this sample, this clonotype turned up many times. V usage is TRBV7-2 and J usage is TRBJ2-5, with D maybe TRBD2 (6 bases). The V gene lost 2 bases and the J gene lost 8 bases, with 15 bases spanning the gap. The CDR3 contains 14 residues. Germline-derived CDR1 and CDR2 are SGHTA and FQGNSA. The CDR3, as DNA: TGTGCCAGCAGCTTATCTAGCGTGTTAGAAACCCAGTACTTC. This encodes CASSLSSVLETQYF.

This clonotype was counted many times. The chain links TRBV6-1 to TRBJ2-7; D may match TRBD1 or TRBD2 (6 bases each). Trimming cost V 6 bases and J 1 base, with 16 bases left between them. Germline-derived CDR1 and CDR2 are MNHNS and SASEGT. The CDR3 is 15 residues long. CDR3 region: CASSSLGGTSYEQYF. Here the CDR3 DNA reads TGTGCCAGCAGCTCACTTGGAGGGACATCCTACGAGCAGTACTTC.

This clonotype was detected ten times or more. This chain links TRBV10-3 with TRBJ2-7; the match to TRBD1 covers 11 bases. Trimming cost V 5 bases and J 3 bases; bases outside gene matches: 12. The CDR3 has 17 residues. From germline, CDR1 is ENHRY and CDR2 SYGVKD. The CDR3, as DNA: TGTGCCATCAGTTCGTCCGAAGCCGGGACAGGGGGCTACGAGCAGTACTTC. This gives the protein CAISSSEAGTGGYEQYF.

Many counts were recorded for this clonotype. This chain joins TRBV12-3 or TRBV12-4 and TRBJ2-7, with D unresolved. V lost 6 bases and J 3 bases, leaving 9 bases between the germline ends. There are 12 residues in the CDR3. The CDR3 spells CASRAYHYEQYF. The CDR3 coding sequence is TGTGCCAGCAGGGCTTACCACTACGAGCAGTACTTC.

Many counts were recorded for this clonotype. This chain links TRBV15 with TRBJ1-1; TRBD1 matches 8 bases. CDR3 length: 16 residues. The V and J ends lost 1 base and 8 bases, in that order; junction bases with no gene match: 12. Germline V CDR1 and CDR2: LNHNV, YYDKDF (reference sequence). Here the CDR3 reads CATSRVRGRFEAEAFF. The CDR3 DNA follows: TGTGCCACCAGCAGAGTCAGGGGGCGCTTCGAGGCCGAAGCTTTCTTT.

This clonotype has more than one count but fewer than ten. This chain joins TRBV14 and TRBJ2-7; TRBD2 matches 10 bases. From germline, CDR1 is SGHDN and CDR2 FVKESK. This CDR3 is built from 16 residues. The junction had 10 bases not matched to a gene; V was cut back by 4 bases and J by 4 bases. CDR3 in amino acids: CASSPLGATSGYEQYF. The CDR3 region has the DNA TGTGCCAGCAGCCCCCTGGGGGCGACTAGCGGGTACGAGCAGTACTTC.

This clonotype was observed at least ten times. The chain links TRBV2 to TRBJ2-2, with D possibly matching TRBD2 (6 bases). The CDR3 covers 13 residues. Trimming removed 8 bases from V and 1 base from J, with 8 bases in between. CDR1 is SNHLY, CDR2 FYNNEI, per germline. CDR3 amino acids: CASRLENTGELFF. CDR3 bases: TGTGCCAGCCGACTAGAGAACACCGGGGAGCTGTTTTTT.

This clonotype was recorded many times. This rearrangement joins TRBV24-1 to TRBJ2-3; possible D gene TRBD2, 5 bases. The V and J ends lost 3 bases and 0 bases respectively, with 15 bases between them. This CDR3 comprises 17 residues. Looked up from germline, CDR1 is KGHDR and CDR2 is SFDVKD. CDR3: CATSDDRRAPSTDTQYF. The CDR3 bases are TGTGCCACCAGTGATGACCGGCGGGCCCCTAGCACAGATACGCAGTATTTT.

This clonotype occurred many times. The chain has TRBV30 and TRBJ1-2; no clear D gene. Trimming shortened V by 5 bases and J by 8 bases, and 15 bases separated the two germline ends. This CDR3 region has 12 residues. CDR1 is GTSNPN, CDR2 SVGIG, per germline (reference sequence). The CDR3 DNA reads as TGTGCCTGGGTCGGGTTTCCGTCGGGCTACACCTTC. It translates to CAWVGFPSGYTF.

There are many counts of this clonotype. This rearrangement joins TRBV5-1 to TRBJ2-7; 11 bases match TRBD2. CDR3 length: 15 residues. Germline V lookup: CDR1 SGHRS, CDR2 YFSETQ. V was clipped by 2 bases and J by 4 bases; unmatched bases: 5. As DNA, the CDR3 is TGCGCCAGCAGCTTTAGCGGGAGGGAACCTTACGAGCAGTACTTC. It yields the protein CASSFSGREPYEQYF.

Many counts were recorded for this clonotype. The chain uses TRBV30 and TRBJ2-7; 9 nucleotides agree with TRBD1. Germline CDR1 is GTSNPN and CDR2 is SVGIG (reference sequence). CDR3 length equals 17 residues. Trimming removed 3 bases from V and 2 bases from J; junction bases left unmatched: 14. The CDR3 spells CAWRPRYTRQGAYEQYF. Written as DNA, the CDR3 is TGTGCCTGGAGGCCCCGCTATACACGACAGGGGGCCTACGAGCAGTACTTC. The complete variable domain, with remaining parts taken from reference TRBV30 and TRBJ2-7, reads SQTIHQWPATLVQPVGSPLSLECTVEGTSNPNLYWYRQAAGRGLQLLFYSVGIGQISSEVPQNLSASRPQDRQFILSSKKLLLSDSGFYLCAWRPRYTRQGAYEQYFGPGTRLTVT.

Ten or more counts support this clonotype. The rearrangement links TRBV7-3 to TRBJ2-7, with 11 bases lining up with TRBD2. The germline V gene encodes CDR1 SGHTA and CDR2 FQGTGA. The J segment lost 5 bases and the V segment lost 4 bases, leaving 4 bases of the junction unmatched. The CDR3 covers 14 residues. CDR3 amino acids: CASSSTSGSDEQYF. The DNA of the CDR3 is TGTGCCAGCAGCTCAACTAGCGGGAGCGACGAGCAGTACTTC.

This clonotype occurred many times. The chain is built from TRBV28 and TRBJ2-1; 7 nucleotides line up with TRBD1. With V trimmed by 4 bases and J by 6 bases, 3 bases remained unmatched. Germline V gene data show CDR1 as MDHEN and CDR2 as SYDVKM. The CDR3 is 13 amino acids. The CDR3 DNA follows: TGTGCCAGCAGTTCTCCAGGGGGCAATGAGCAGTTCTTC. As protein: CASSSPGGNEQFF.

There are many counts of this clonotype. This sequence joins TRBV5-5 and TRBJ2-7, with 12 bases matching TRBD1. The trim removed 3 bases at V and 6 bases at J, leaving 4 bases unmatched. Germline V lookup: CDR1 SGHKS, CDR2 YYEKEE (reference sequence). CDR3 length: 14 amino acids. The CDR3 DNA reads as TGTGCCAGCAGCTCCGGGACAGGGGGCGTCGAGCAGTACTTC. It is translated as CASSSGTGGVEQYF.

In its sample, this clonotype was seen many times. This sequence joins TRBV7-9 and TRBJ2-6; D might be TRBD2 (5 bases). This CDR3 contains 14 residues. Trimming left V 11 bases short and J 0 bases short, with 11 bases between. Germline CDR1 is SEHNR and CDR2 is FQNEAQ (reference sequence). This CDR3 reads CAQGRGSGANVLTF. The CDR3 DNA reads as TGTGCCCAAGGCCGGGGCTCTGGGGCCAACGTCCTGACTTTC.